Shown below are 18 T cell receptor beta chains from a single sample sequenced in a study of human T cells and chemical hapten exposure. TCRdb reanalysed the RACE reads using MiXCR and keeps one entry per CDR3 protein. The table has some 84,000 distinct CDR3 sequences, roughly 10% seen once. The time point: patch test 3, about 24 weeks after DPC sensitization. The treatment is: therapeutic diphenylcyclopropenone sensitization with weekly scalp DPC. Sequencing used whole blood, obtained in connection with sensitization to the hapten diphenylcyclopropenone (DPC). The origin of the receptors is a woman in her forties or fifties with alopecia areata. Some clones in this sample may be carry-over from other donors' samples.

V usage is TRBV20-1 and J usage is TRBJ2-3, with D possibly TRBD2 on 5 matching bases. The germline gives CDR1 DFQATT, CDR2 SNEGSKA (reference sequence). This CDR3 is 14 amino acids long. Trimming left V 6 bases short and J 5 bases short, with 18 bases between. This chain's CDR3 is CSACTTSGLDTQYF. The DNA of the CDR3 is TGCAGTGCCTGCACTACGTCGGGATTAGATACGCAGTATTTT.

The rearrangement joins TRBV29-1 to TRBJ2-5, with D perhaps matching TRBD2 (5 bases). V lost 3 bases, J lost 4 bases, and 6 bases lay in between. The germline CDR1 and CDR2 sequences are SQVTM and ANQGSEA. There are 11 residues in the CDR3. CDR3 residues: CSVDSGETQYF. The CDR3 DNA sequence: TGCAGCGTTGACAGCGGAGAGACCCAGTACTTC.

Ten or more counts support this clonotype. The chain joins TRBV6-1 to TRBJ1-6; the D is unclear. Germline lookup yields CDR1 MNHNS and CDR2 SASEGT. The CDR3 has 14 residues. Trimming stripped 3 bases from V and 2 bases from J, with 5 bases between. In nucleotides, the CDR3 is TGTGCCAGCAGTGACTTCGCCTATAATTCACCCCTCCACTTT. Protein sequence: CASSDFAYNSPLHF.

A note on this clonotype: This may be a read error, as it is one base from a much larger clone. The genes are TRBV7-8 and TRBJ1-1; 7 nucleotides agree with TRBD1. The CDR3 has 15 amino acids. CDR1 and CDR2 from the germline V gene are SGHVS and FQNEAQ. After removal of 3 bases from V and 4 bases from J, the junction contained 8 bases not matched to a gene. CDR3 bases: TGTGCCAGCAGCTTCCAAACAGGGGTCACCACTGAAGCTTTCTTT. Amino acids: CASSFQTGVTTEAFF. Based on the CDR3 plus reference TRBV7-8 and TRBJ1-1, the full variable domain is GAGVSQSPRYKVAKRGQDVALRCDPISGHVSLFWYQQALGQGPEFLTYFQNEAQLDKSGLPSDRFFAERPEGSVSTLKIQRTQQEDSAVYLCASSFQTGVTTEAFFGQGTRLTVV.

The J gene is TRBJ1-1, the V gene TRBV2, with D hard to call. Trimming removed 6 bases at V and 1 base at J, with 9 bases between. CDR1 and CDR2 (germline): SNHLY, FYNNEI. The CDR3 contains 13 residues. Written as DNA, the CDR3 is TGTGCCAGCAGGGCCACATCGAACACTGAAGCTTTCTTT. It is translated as CASRATSNTEAFF.

The table lists this clonotype with many counts. The chain recombines TRBV30 with TRBJ1-1; weak D call: TRBD1 (5 bases). This CDR3 contains 15 residues. The germline CDR1 and CDR2 sequences are GTSNPN and SVGIG (reference sequence). V lost 2 bases to trimming and J lost 5 bases, with 18 bases between them. The CDR3 sequence is CAWSPKTAGGTEAFF. Written as DNA, the CDR3 is TGTGCCTGGAGTCCTAAGACAGCGGGAGGGACTGAAGCTTTCTTT.

J is TRBJ2-5 and V is TRBV7-8, with 10 positions matching TRBD2. This CDR3 is built from 15 residues. The germline gives CDR1 SGHVS, CDR2 FQNEAQ. After removal of 5 bases from V and 4 bases from J, the junction contained 7 bases not matched to a gene. In DNA, the CDR3 is TGTGCCAGCAGCCCCCTAGCGGGAGTGGCAGAGACCCAGTACTTC. Translated, it gives CASSPLAGVAETQYF.

The sample holds a few counts of this clonotype. V is TRBV12-3 or TRBV12-4 and J is TRBJ1-1; 7 positions match TRBD1. Losses at the gene ends were 6 bases for V and 0 bases for J; bases not matched to a gene: 16. The length of the CDR3 is 18 residues. The CDR3 bases are TGTGCCAGCAGAGGGGGGGCCGGGACAGCCGCCATGAACACTGAAGCTTTCTTT. Translation: CASRGGAGTAAMNTEAFF.

V gene TRBV3-1 combines with J gene TRBJ2-7; D remains ambiguous. Germline values: CDR1 LGHDT, CDR2 YNNKEL (reference sequence). The CDR3 runs to 12 residues. V was trimmed by 1 base and J by 4 bases, leaving 5 bases between them. Here the CDR3 DNA reads TGTGCCAGCAGCCAAGGGCGATACGAGCAGTACTTC. Its protein is CASSQGRYEQYF.

This clonotype has a count of ten or more. The chain combines TRBV30 with TRBJ1-2; D ambiguous. V was trimmed by 1 base and J by 5 bases, leaving 11 bases between them. Germline V CDR1 and CDR2: GTSNPN, SVGIG (reference sequence). The CDR3 sequence is 13 residues long. The CDR3 DNA follows: TGTGCCTGGAGTGAAGGGTCCCAGTATGGCTACACCTTC. Translated: CAWSEGSQYGYTF.

This clonotype was observed at least ten times. The chain uses TRBV6-1 and TRBJ2-1, with D possibly TRBD2 on 5 matching bases. Trimming cost V 4 bases and J 5 bases, with 15 bases left between them. Looked up from germline, CDR1 is MNHNS and CDR2 is SASEGT. CDR3 length: 15 amino acids. Here the CDR3 DNA reads TGTGCCAGCAGTGGTGCGGGCGGGCTTAACAATGAGCAGTTCTTC. Its translation is CASSGAGGLNNEQFF.

The genes are TRBV7-2 and TRBJ2-1; 13 bases map to TRBD2. CDR1 and CDR2 (germline): SGHTA, FQGNSA. The CDR3 runs 17 residues. The V gene end was trimmed by 4 bases and the J gene end by 1 base; junction bases not matched to a gene: 4. Written as DNA, the CDR3 is TGTGCCAGCAGCTCACCGACTAGCGGGAGGTCCTACAATGAGCAGTTCTTC. Its protein is CASSSPTSGRSYNEQFF.

The gene calls are TRBV7-9 and TRBJ2-3; 8 nucleotides agree with TRBD1. Trimming removed 5 bases from V and 2 bases from J; junction bases left unmatched: 12. This CDR3 region has 17 residues. CDR1 SEHNR and CDR2 FQNEAQ come from the germline V gene (reference sequence). The CDR3 sequence is CASSPRQGLPPTDTQYF. DNA for the CDR3: TGTGCCAGCAGCCCGCGACAGGGGCTTCCTCCCACAGATACGCAGTATTTT. Full variable domain (remainder filled in from reference TRBV7-9 and TRBJ2-3): DTGVSQNPRHKITKRGQNVTFRCDPISEHNRLYWYRQTLGQGPEFLTYFQNEAQLEKSRLLSDRFSAERPKGSFSTLEIQRTEQGDSAMYLCASSPRQGLPPTDTQYFGPGTRLTVL.

This clonotype came up many times. The V call is TRBV4-2, the J call TRBJ1-1; 10 bases agree with TRBD1. Germline lookup yields CDR1 LGHNA and CDR2 YNFKEQ. The trim removed 0 bases at V and 6 bases at J, leaving 1 base unmatched. This CDR3 comprises 14 residues. The CDR3 region has the DNA TGTGCCAGCAGCCAAGAAGGACAGGGGGCTGAAGCTTTCTTT. This codes for CASSQEGQGAEAFF.

The genes are TRBV11-2 and TRBJ2-5, with D perhaps TRBD1 (6 bases). The V gene's germline CDR1 is SGHAT and CDR2 FQNNGV. The CDR3 has 15 residues. With 1 base removed from V and 0 bases from J, the gap between germline ends came to 9 bases. The CDR3 coding sequence is TGTGCCAGCAGCTTAGTCCAGGGGTACCAAGAGACCCAGTACTTC. Encoded protein: CASSLVQGYQETQYF.

This clonotype showed up many times. The rearrangement links TRBV2 to TRBJ2-5; possibly TRBD1 for D (6 bases). Germline CDR1 SNHLY, CDR2 FYNNEI. The CDR3 has 13 amino acids. The V end lost 5 bases, the J end lost 2 bases, and 9 bases lay between the germline ends. DNA of the CDR3: TGTGCCAGCAGTTGGGGGACACAAGAGACCCAGTACTTC. Protein product: CASSWGTQETQYF.

The V gene is TRBV5-1, the J gene TRBJ2-3; 7 bases agree with TRBD2. The CDR3 contains 14 residues. V dropped 0 bases and J dropped 4; count of bases not matched to a gene: 2. Germline V gives CDR1 SGHRS, CDR2 YFSETQ. The CDR3 DNA sequence: TGCGCCAGCAGCTTGGGACTAGCTGCAGATACGCAGTATTTT. The encoded protein is CASSLGLAADTQYF.

In its sample, this clonotype was seen a few times. The J gene is TRBJ2-5, the V gene TRBV7-2; D possibly matches TRBD1 or TRBD2 (6 bases each). Germline V gives CDR1 SGHTA, CDR2 FQGNSA. V shed 5 bases and J shed 3 bases, with 16 bases lying between them. The CDR3 consists of 15 residues. The CDR3 protein is CASSGGGTRKETQYF. The CDR3 DNA sequence: TGTGCCAGCAGCGGAGGGGGGACACGCAAAGAGACCCAGTACTTC. Supplemented by reference TRBV7-2 and TRBJ2-5, the full variable domain reads GAGVSQSPSNKVTEKGKDVELRCDPISGHTALYWYRQSLGQGLEFLIYFQGNSAPDKSGLPSDRFSAERTGGSVSTLTIQRTQQEDSAVYLCASSGGGTRKETQYFGPGTRLLVL.